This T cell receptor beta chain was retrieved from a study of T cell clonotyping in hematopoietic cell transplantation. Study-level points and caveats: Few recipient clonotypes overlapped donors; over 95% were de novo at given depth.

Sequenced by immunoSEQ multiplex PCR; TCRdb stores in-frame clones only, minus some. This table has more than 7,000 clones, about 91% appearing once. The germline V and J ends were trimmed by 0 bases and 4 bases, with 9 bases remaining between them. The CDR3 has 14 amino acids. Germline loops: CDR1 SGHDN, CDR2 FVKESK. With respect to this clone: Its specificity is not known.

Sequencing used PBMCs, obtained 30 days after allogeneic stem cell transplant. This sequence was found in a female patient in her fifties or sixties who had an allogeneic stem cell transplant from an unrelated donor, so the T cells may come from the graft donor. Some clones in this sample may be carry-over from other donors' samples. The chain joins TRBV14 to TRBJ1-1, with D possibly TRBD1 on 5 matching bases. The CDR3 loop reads CASSQDSGITEAFF. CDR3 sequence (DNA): TGTGCCAGCAGCCAAGATTCAGGGATCACTGAAGCTTTCTTT.